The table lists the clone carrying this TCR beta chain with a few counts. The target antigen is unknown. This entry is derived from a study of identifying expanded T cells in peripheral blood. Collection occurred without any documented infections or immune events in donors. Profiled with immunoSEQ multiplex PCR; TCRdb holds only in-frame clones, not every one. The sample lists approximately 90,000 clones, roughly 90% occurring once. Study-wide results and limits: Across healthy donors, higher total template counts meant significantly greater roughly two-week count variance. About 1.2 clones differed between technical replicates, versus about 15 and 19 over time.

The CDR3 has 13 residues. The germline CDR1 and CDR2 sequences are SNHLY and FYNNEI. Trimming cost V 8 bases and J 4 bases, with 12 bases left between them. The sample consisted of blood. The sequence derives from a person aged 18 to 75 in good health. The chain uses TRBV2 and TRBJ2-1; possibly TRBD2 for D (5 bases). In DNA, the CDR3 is TGTGCCAGCGAGGGTTTACTTTACAATGAGCAGTTCTTC. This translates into CASEGLLYNEQFF.